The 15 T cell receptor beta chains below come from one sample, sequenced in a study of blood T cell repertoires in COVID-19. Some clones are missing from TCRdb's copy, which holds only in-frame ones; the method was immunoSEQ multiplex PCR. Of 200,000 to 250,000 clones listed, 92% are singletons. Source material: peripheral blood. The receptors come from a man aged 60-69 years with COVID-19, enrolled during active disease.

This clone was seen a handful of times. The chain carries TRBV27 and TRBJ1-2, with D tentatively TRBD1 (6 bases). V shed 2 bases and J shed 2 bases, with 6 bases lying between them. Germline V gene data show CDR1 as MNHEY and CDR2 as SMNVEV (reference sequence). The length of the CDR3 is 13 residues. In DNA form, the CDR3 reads TGTGCCAGCAGTTTACAGGGGAACTATGGCTACACCTTC. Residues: CASSLQGNYGYTF.

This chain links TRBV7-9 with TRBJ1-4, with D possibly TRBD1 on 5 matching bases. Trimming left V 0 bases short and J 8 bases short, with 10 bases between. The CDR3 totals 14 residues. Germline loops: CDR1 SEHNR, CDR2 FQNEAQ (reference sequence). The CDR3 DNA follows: TGTGCCAGCAGCTTAGCCCAGGGAGGCGAAAAACTGTTTTTT. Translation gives CASSLAQGGEKLFF.

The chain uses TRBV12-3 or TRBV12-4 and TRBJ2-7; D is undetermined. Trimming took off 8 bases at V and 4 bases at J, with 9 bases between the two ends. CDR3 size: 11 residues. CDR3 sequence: CASGPGYEQYF. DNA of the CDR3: TGTGCCAGCGGCCCCGGGTACGAGCAGTACTTC.

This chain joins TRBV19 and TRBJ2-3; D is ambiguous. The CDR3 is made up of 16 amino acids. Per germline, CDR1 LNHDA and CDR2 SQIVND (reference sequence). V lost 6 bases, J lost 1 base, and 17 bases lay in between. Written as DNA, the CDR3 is TGTGCCAGTAGCCTTATCAAAGGAGCTGGCACAGATACGCAGTATTTT. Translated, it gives CASSLIKGAGTDTQYF.

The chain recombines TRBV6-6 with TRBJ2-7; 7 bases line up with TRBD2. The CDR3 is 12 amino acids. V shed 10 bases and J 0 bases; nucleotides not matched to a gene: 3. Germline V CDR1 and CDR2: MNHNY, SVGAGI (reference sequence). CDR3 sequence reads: CATSSGSYEQYF. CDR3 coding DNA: TGTGCCACCTCTAGCGGCTCCTACGAGCAGTACTTC.

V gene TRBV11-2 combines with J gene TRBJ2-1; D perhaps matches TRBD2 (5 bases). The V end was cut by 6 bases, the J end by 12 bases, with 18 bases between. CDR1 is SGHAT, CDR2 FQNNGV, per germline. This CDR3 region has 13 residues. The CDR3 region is CASRKEGLYVQFF. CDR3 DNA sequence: TGTGCCAGCAGAAAAGAGGGCCTATATGTGCAGTTCTTC.

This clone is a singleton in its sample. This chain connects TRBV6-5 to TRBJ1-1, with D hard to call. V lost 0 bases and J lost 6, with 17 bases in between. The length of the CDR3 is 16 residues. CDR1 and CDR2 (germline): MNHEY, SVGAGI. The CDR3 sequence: CASSYSLVGRTAEAFF. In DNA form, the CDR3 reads TGTGCCAGCAGTTACTCCTTGGTTGGGCGTACCGCTGAAGCTTTCTTT.

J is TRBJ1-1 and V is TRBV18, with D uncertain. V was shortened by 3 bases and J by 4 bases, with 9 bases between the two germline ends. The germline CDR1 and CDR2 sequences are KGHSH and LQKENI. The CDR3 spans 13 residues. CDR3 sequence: CASSPIAGTEAFF. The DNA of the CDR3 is TGTGCCAGCTCACCGATAGCCGGCACTGAAGCTTTCTTT. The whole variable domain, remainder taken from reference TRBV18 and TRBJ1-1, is NAGVMQNPRHLVRRRGQEARLRCSPMKGHSHVYWYRQLPEEGLKFMVYLQKENIIDESGMPKERFSAEFPKEGPSILRIQQVVRGDSAAYFCASSPIAGTEAFFGQGTRLTVV.

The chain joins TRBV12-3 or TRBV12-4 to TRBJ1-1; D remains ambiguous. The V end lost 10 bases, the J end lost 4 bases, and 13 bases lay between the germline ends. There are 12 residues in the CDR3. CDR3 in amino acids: CATRGGFTEAFF. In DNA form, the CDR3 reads TGTGCCACCCGCGGAGGGTTCACTGAAGCTTTCTTT.

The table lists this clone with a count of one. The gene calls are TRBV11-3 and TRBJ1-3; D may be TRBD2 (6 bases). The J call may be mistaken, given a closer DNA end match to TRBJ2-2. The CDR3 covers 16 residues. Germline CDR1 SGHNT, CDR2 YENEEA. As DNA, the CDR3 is TGTGCCAGCAGCAATACACCTTCTAGCGTCACCGGGGAGCTGTTTTTT. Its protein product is CASSNTPSSVTGELFF.

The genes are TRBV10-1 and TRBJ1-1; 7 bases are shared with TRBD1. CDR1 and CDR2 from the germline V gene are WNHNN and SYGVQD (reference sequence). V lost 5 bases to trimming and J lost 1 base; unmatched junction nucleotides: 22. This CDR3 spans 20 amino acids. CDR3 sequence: CASSSPGTASRGWTNTEAFF. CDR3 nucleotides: TGCGCCAGCAGTTCTCCCGGGACAGCTAGTAGAGGGTGGACGAACACTGAAGCTTTCTTT.

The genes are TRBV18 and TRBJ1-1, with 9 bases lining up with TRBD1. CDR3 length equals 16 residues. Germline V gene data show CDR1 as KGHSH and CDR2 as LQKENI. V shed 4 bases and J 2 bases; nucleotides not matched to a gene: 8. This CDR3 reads CASSQETGGRNTEAFF. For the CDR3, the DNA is TGTGCCAGCTCACAGGAGACAGGGGGTAGAAACACTGAAGCTTTCTTT.

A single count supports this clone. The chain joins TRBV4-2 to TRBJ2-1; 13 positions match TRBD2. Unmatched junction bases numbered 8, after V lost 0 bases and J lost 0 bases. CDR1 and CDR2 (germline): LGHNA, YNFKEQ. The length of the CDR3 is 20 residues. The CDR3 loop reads CASSQDWGTSGATSYNEQFF. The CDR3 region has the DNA TGTGCCAGCAGCCAAGATTGGGGGACTAGCGGGGCTACCTCCTACAATGAGCAGTTCTTC.

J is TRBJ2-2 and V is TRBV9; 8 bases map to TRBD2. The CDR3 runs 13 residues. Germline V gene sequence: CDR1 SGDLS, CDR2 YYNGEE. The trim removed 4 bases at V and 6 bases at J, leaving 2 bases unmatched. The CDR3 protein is CASSTGGSGELFF. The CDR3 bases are TGTGCCAGCAGCACGGGGGGGTCCGGGGAGCTGTTTTTT.

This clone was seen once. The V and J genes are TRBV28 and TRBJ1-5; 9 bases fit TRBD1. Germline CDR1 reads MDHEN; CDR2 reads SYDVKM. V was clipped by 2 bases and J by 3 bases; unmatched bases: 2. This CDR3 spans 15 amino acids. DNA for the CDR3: TGTGCCAGCAGTTTAGGGACAGGGTACAATCAGCCCCAGCATTTT. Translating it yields CASSLGTGYNQPQHF.